This record concerns one T cell receptor (beta chain) sequence. Its antigen is currently unknown. The sample is drawn from a study of a mutant IDH1 vaccine in newly diagnosed glioma. Germline loops: CDR1 SGHTA, CDR2 FQGNSA. V lost 7 bases, J lost 5 bases, and 8 bases stayed unmatched. The CDR3 is 14 residues long. Time point described: week 47, end of study. Doses of 300 ug of mutant IDH1 20-mer peptide were given with topical imiquimod. TCRdb keeps only in-frame clones here, not all; method: immunoSEQ multiplex PCR. The sample gives tens of thousands of clones, roughly 80% of which show up once; 3% to 3.5% is in the top ten.

The V and J genes are TRBV7-2 and TRBJ1-2, with 9 bases that match TRBD1. This receptor was taken from a woman aged 50 to 60 with glioma. Sequencing was performed on PBMCs, taken from a glioma patient whose treatment included an IDH1 peptide vaccine. The CDR3 here is CASTWDRVSYGYTF. The CDR3 nucleotides are TGTGCCAGCACCTGGGACAGGGTCTCTTATGGCTACACCTTC.